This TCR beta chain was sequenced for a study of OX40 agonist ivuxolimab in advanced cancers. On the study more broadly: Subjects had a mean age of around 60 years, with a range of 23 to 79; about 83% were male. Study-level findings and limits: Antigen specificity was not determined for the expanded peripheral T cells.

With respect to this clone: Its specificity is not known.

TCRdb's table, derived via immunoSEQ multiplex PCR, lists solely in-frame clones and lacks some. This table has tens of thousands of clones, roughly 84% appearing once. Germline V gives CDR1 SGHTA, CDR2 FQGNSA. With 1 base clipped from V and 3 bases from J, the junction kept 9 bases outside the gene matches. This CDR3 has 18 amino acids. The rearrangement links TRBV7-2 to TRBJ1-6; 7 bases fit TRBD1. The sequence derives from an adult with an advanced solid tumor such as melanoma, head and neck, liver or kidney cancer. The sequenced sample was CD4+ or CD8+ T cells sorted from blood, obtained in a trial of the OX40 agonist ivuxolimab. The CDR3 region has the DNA TGTGCCAGCAGCTTAGGCCCCCCGGGACAGAGCTATAATTCACCCCTCCACTTT. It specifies CASSLGPPGQSYNSPLHF.